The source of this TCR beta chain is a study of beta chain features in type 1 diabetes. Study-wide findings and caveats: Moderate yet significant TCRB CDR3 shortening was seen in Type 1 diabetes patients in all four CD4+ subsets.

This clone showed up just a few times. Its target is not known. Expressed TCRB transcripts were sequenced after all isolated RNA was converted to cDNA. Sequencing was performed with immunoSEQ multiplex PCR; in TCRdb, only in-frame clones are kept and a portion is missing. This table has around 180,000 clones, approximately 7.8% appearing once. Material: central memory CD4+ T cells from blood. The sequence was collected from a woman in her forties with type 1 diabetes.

The chain's CDR3 is CASSPHPSGGGSDTQYF. DNA of the CDR3: TGTGCCAGCAGCCCCCATCCTAGCGGGGGGGGATCAGATACGCAGTATTTT. V gene TRBV9 combines with J gene TRBJ2-3; 12 bases align to TRBD2. V shed 4 bases and J 4 bases; nucleotides not matched to a gene: 10. The CDR3 runs 17 residues. From germline, CDR1 is SGDLS and CDR2 YYNGEE.